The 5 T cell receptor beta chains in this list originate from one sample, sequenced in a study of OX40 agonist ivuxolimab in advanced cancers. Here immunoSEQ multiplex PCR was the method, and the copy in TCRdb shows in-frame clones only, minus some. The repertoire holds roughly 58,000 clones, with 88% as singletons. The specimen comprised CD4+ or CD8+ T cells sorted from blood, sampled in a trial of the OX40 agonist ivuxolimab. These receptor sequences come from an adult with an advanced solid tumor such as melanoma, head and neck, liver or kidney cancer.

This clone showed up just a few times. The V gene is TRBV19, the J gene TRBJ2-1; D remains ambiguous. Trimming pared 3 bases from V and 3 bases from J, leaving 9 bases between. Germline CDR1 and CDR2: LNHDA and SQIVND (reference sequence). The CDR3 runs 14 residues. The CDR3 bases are TGTGCCAGTAGTATGGATGGGCGCTACAATGAGCAGTTCTTC. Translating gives CASSMDGRYNEQFF.

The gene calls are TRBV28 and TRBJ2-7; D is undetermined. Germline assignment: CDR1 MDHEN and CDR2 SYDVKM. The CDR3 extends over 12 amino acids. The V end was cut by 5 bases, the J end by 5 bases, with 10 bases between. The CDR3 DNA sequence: TGTGCCAGCAGTCCCCACCCGGACGAGCAGTACTTC. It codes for CASSPHPDEQYF.

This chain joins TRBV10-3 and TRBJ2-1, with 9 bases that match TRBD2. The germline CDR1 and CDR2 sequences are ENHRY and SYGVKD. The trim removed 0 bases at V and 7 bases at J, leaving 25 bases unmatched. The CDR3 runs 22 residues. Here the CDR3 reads CAISESKRFQEGGGRARNEQFF. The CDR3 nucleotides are TGTGCCATCAGTGAGTCGAAGCGTTTTCAGGAAGGTGGCGGGAGGGCGAGGAATGAGCAGTTCTTC.

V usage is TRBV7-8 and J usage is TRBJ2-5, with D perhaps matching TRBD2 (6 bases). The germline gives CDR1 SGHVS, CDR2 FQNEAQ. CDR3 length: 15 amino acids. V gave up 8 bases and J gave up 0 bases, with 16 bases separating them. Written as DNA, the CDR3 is TGTGCCAGCCGAGGGACTTCTAGGTACCAAGAGACCCAGTACTTC. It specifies CASRGTSRYQETQYF.

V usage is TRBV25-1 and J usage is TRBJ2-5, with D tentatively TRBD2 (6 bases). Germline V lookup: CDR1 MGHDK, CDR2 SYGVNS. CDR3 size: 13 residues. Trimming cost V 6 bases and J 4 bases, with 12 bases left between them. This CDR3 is CASSPMGGETQYF. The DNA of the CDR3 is TGTGCCAGCAGCCCGATGGGGGGAGAGACCCAGTACTTC.